This paragraph reports one TCR beta chain. 5'RACE primed at constant segments yielded TCR alpha and TCR beta cDNA libraries bearing sample barcodes and UMIs. MiXCR was run by TCRdb on the 5' RACE reads, yielding one entry per CDR3 protein. Here the sample spans approximately 260,000 distinct CDR3 sequences, 16% being singletons. V lost 7 bases and J lost 0, with 10 bases in between. The CDR3 totals 14 residues. The sample comes from a study of T-cell memory formation after mild COVID-19. The sequenced sample was PBMCs or a T cell subset sorted from them (not recorded which). The chain employs TRBV12-3 or TRBV12-4 and TRBJ1-3, with D unresolved. The source of this sequence is a man aged 18 to 29 who had mild COVID-19 (a few samples of this study predate the infection). Cell type and time point are not known. The CDR3 protein is CASKSDSSGNTIYF. DNA of the CDR3: TGTGCCAGCAAGTCCGATAGCTCTGGAAACACCATATATTTT.